This T cell receptor beta chain was captured in a study of cytomegalovirus exposure and HLA in healthy donors. Turning to the study itself: Researchers found that about 84% of 350 to 500 genotyped donors fell within the Caucasian-associated ancestry cluster.

The CDR3 has 13 residues. The germline V and J ends were trimmed by 5 bases and 0 bases, with 8 bases remaining between them. CDR1 and CDR2 from the germline V gene are SGHRS and YFSETQ. With respect to this clone: Its antigen is not identified.

Broader study findings: Rarity marked most TCR sequences, yet some public TCRs occurred in many donors.

A multiplex PCR was run with 60 Vbeta primers and 13 Jbeta primers. Clones were sequenced by immunoSEQ multiplex PCR, and TCRdb holds only the in-frame ones, with some missing. The table has 150,000 to 180,000 clones, about 80% seen once; the top ten hold about 4%. This sequence joins TRBV5-1 and TRBJ1-1; D is unclear. Specimen: PBMCs. The sequence came from a woman aged 40 to 50 in good health and CMV-seronegative. In DNA form, the CDR3 reads TGCGCCAGCAGAGAGGCGCTGAACACTGAAGCTTTCTTT. This encodes CASREALNTEAFF.